Following are 3 T cell receptor beta chains from one sample sequenced in a study of Graves' ophthalmopathy and Graves' hyperthyroidism. Amplification from RNA transcripts yielded the TCR beta CDR3 regions. RT-PCR in the first round used HTBI primers; a second-round multiplex PCR followed. TCRdb recomputed calls from the multiplex PCR reads with MiXCR, one row per CDR3 protein. The sample has around 1,000,000 distinct CDR3 sequences; about 40% are singletons. Sequencing was done on a sample of peripheral blood or thyroid tissue (not recorded which). All receptors derive from an adult man with Graves' hyperthyroidism.

Comments on this clonotype: With a much larger clone just one base away, this may be a read error. This chain uses TRBV18 with TRBJ1-1; no reliable D call. The germline CDR1 and CDR2 sequences are KGHSH and LQKENI. Trimming took 1 base from V and 1 from J, leaving 7 bases between them. CDR3 length: 14 residues. In nucleotides, the CDR3 is TGTGCCAGCTCACCACAGGCAACGAACACTGAAGCTTTCTTT. Translation: CASSPQATNTEAFF.

This clonotype was counted at least ten times. The chain uses TRBV11-2 and TRBJ2-5; 7 bases map to TRBD2. The CDR3 length is 14 residues. The trim removed 4 bases at V and 5 bases at J, leaving 7 bases unmatched. Germline V gene data show CDR1 as SGHAT and CDR2 as FQNNGV. The CDR3 sequence is CASSSQGLRETQYF. The CDR3 coding sequence is TGTGCCAGCAGCTCGCAGGGACTACGTGAGACCCAGTACTTC.

The rearrangement links TRBV4-3 to TRBJ1-4; D is unclear. V shed 3 bases and J shed 4 bases, with 15 bases lying between them. CDR1 and CDR2 (germline): LGHNA, YSLEER. The CDR3 extends over 16 amino acids. The CDR3 DNA follows: TGCGCCAGCAGCCACGGTTGGGGAGCCCATAATGAAAAACTGTTTTTT. It translates to CASSHGWGAHNEKLFF.